This T cell receptor beta chain stems from a study of T-cell memory formation after mild COVID-19. TCRdb re-derived calls from the 5' RACE reads in MiXCR, one entry per CDR3 protein. Here the sample spans 300,000 to 400,000 distinct CDR3 sequences, 25% to 30% being singletons. From germline, CDR1 is SGHKS and CDR2 YYEKEE (reference sequence). The V and J ends lost 9 bases and 0 bases respectively, with 19 bases between them. This CDR3 comprises 16 residues. This clonotype was seen a few times. The sequence was collected from an adult woman who had mild COVID-19 (a few samples of this study predate the infection). Cell type and time point are not known. Sequencing was done on a sample of PBMCs or a T cell subset sorted from them (not recorded which). The chain carries TRBV5-5 and TRBJ2-1; D gene uncertain. The CDR3 DNA follows: TGTGCCACCGCAGGTCCGTCCTTAAGCTCCTACAATGAGCAGTTCTTC. Translating gives CATAGPSLSSYNEQFF. Variable domain in full (rest from reference TRBV5-5 and TRBJ2-1): DAGVTQSPTHLIKTRGQQVTLRCSPISGHKSVSWYQQVLGQGPQFIFQYYEKEERGRGNFPDRFSARQFPNYSSELNVNALLLGDSALYLCATAGPSLSSYNEQFFGPGTRLTVL.